This T cell receptor (beta chain) was observed in a study of tumor-infiltrating lymphocytes in primary liver carcinoma (dated by TCRdb to about 2017). At the level of the whole study: The five patients, three men and two women aged 30 to 69 years, had hepatocellular carcinoma (four) or combined HCC and intrahepatic cholangiocarcinoma (one). The five patients had tumors staged T1-T3 N0M0, with maximum diameters ranging from roughly 4.2 to 11 cm. Each sample produced roughly 3.5 to 7.13 million productive TCRbeta reads, and read depth showed no significant difference between tissue types. TCRbeta repertoire sequencing, expression microarrays and whole-exome sequencing were combined in the study across five regions of each liver tumor, with adjacent normal tissue and blood also included. A total of about 35 specimens from 5 patients, comprising around 25 tumor regions, 5 adjacent noncancerous liver tissues and 5 peripheral blood samples, were covered by TCRbeta repertoire sequencing. To link TCRbeta repertoire diversity with the local molecular phenotype, the approximately 25 tumor region samples were profiled using Agilent mRNA microarrays. Technical replicate repertoires showed high reproducibility, with mean shared-clone rates roughly 0.87 and correlation coefficients above 0.95.

Spanning cysteine to phenylalanine, the CDR3 consists of 14 amino acids. Only CDR3 DNA remains: 42 bases, in frame from the first base. V was cut back by 5 bases and J by 0 bases, leaving a gap of 10 bases between them. Without any cell sorting, total RNA and DNA were co-extracted from about 21-30 mg of bulk tissue using the AllPrep DNA/RNA mini kit. Between late 2015 and March 2016, a few patients in China with histopathologically diagnosed primary liver carcinoma had their tumors surgically resected. At the time of sampling, the patients had chronic HBV infection and had not received any treatment. Five spatially separated regions were sampled from each tumor: the superior, inferior, left-lateral and right-lateral poles, plus the tumor centre. More than 85% viable tumor cells were found by histology in every tumor sample. Fresh tumor and adjacent tissue pieces were bisected; one half was stored in RNAlater at -80°C, the other sent for histology.

Starting from 500 to 600 ng total RNA, TCRbeta-specific cDNA was produced by reverse transcription with a constant-region primer and ProtoScript II reverse transcriptase. Construction of the TCRbeta libraries relied on three nested rounds of multiplex PCR, following a slightly modified ARM-PCR procedure. Multiplex TRBV1-TRBV30 forward primers and a Cbeta reverse primer were used in the first two PCR rounds, each of which was run for around 10 cycles. Sample barcodes and Illumina adapters were added in a final 25-cycle PCR using Deep VentR polymerase. Before sequencing, amplicons of 200-500 bp were purified from gel using a QIAquick gel extraction kit. An Illumina HiSeq 2500 was used to sequence the TCRbeta amplicons with 250-bp paired-end reads. Under the source paper's analysis protocol: Reads were quality-trimmed with Trimmomatic v0.33, and paired reads were merged with FLASH v1.2.11 to recover full CDR3 sequences. MiGEC v1.2.1b assigned V, D and J germline segments to the rearranged TCRbeta sequences. VDJtools v1.0.0 computed clonotype statistics and Shannon-Wiener diversity indices. Except for diversity analysis, only each sample's 250 most abundant clonotypes were used in subsequent analyses to reduce sampling bias. TCRdb reran the public reads through fastp at Q25 and MiXCR, keeping productive beta chains. Rows merge per CDR3 protein into single entries with the most common DNA and genes. These V and J calls rely on TCRdb rather than the paper's analysis. The sample records about 130,000 distinct CDR3 sequences, 64% of which are singletons. More than 7% of the sample rests with the top ten.

What the research found in general, with its limitations: The study included only 4 to 6 patients, and the authors note findings should be validated in a larger study. Only the TCR beta chain was sequenced, which likely underestimates true repertoire diversity because unpaired alpha chains were not captured. Repertoire overlap was higher between tumor regions (mean around 35%) than tumor-adjacent (17%) or tumor-blood (about 15%) pairs, consistent with antigen-driven expansion. Because the samples were bulk and unsorted, CD4+ and CD8+ T cell repertoires could not be compared. Only roughly 7-24% of top clones appeared in all five regions of a tumor, which suggests that tumor-infiltrating T cells are spatially heterogeneous. A significantly larger repertoire fraction was made up by the top 250 clones in tumors than in blood (p = 0.039).

This clonotype was seen many times. Its antigen remains unidentified. Qualities for individual bases were not recorded, and no much larger clone is one base off. The sequence was collected from a woman aged 60-75 years with primary liver carcinoma and hepatitis B virus infection. This chain joins TRBV12-3 or TRBV12-4 to TRBJ1-1; TRBD1 is possibly the D segment (5 matching bases). The material sequenced was liver tumor tissue from sampling region 3. The label giving this sample's cell subset or site can be read as: tumor region T3, left-lateral pole. The nucleotide sequence is TGTGCCAGCAGTCGTGGGGGGGTGAACACTGAAGCTTTCTTT. It specifies CASSRGGVNTEAFF.